This T cell receptor beta chain appears in the sequencing data of a study of Ad26.COV2.S vaccination and SARS-CoV-2 variants. Whole-study results and caveats: While placebo recipients had lower spike-specific TCR breadth, vaccine recipients had more. The TCR breadth and depth analyses may have produced an underestimate of total T cell responses.

About this clone: Its cognate antigen is unknown.

The germline gives CDR1 MNHEY, CDR2 SVGAGI. V was pared by 6 bases and J by 0 bases, with 3 bases between. The CDR3 covers 12 residues. The table came from immunoSEQ multiplex PCR; TCRdb's copy has only in-frame clones and leaves some out. This sample has approximately 340,000 clones; about 90% occur once, and the top ten carry roughly 3.9%. The origin of this receptor is a human donor who had recovered from COVID-19. The material sequenced was peripheral blood, taken after recovery from COVID-19. The chain combines TRBV6-5 with TRBJ2-4; no definite D call. CDR3 coding DNA: TGTGCCAGCAGGAGAGCCAAAAACATTCAGTACTTC. Protein: CASRRAKNIQYF.